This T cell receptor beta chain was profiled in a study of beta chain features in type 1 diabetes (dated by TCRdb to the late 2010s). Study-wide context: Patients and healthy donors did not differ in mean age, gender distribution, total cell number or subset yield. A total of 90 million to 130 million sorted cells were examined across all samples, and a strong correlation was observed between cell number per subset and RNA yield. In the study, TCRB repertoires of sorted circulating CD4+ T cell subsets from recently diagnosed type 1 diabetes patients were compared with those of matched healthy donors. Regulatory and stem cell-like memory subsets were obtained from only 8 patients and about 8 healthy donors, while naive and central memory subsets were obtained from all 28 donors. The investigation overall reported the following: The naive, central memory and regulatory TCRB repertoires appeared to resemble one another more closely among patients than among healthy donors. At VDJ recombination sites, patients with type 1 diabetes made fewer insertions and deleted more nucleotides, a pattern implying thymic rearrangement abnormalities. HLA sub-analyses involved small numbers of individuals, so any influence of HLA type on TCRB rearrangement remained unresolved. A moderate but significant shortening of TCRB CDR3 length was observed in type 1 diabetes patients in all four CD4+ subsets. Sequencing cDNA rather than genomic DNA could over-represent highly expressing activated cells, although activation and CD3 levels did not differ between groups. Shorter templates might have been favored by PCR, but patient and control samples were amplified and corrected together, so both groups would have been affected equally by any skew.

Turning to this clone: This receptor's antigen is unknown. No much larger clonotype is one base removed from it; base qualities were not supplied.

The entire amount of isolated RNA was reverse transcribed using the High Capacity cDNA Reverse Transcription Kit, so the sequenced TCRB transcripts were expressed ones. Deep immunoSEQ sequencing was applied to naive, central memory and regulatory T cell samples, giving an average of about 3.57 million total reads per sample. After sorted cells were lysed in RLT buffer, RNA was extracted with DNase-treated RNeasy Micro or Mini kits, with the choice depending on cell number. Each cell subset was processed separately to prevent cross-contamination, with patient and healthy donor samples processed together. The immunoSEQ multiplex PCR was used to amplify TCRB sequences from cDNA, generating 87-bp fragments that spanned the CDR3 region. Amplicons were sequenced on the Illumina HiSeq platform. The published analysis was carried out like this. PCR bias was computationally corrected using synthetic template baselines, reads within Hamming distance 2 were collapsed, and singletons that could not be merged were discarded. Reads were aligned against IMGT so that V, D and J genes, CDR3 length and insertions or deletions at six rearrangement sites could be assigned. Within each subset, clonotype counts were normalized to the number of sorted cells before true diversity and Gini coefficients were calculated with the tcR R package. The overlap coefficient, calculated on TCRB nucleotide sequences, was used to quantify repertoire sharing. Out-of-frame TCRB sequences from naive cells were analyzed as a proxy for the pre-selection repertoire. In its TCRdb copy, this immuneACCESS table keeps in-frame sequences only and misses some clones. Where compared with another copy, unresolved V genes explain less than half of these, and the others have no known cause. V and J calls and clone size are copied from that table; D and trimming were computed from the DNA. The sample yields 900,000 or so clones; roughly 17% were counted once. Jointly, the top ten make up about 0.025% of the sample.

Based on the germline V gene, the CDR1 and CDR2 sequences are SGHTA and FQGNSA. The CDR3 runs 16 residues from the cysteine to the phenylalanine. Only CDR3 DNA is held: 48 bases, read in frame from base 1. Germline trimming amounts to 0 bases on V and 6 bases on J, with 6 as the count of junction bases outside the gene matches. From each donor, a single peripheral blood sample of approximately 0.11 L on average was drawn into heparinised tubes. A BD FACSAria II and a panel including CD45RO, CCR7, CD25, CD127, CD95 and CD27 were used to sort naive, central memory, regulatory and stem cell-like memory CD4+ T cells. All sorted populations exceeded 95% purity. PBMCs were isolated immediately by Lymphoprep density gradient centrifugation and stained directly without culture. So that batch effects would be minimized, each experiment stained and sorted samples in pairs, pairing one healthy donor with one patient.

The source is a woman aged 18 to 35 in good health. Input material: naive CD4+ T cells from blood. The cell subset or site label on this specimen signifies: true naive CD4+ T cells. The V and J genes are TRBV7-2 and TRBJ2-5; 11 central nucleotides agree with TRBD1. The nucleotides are TGTGCCAGCAGCTTAGCGGACAGGGGGCAGCGGAAGACCCAGTACTTC. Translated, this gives CASSLADRGQRKTQYF.